This T cell receptor (beta chain) is drawn from a study of blood T cell repertoires in COVID-19. Generated by immunoSEQ multiplex PCR, the TCRdb table keeps only in-frame clones and is missing some. Among just over 150,000 clones listed, 80% were seen once. Germline V gene lookup returns CDR1 MNHNS and CDR2 SASEGT. V lost 3 bases and J lost 3; bases outside the gene matches: 5. The CDR3 has 15 residues. The clonotype was recovered from a man aged 55-75 years with acute or convalescent COVID-19. Sequenced input: peripheral blood. The V and J genes are TRBV6-1 and TRBJ2-3; 8 nucleotides line up with TRBD2. The CDR3 region is CASSDGGAGTDTQYF. CDR3 bases: TGTGCCAGCAGTGACGGGGGGGCCGGGACAGATACGCAGTATTTT.